This passage covers 3 T cell receptor beta chains from one sample sequenced in a study of cytotoxic CD8 clonotypes in ibrutinib-treated CLL. Profiled with immunoSEQ multiplex PCR; TCRdb holds only in-frame clones, not every one. In the table there are 300,000 to 350,000 clones, 70% to 80% of which are singletons. The sequencing used PBMCs, collected before ibrutinib treatment. All receptors come from a human donor with chronic lymphocytic leukemia.

The rearrangement uses TRBV6-5 and TRBJ2-3; D unresolved. Trimming removed 7 bases from V and 0 bases from J, with 14 bases in between. CDR3 length: 15 residues. Germline V lookup: CDR1 MNHEY, CDR2 SVGAGI. The DNA for the CDR3 is TGTGCCAGCACAAGGACGGTGCATAGCACAGATACGCAGTATTTT. Protein sequence: CASTRTVHSTDTQYF.

The chain couples TRBV5-4 to TRBJ2-7; 8 bases are a match to TRBD2. Germline lookup yields CDR1 SGHNT and CDR2 YYREEE (reference sequence). V dropped 4 bases and J dropped 6; count of bases not matched to a gene: 9. This CDR3 has 14 residues. CDR3 residues: CASSLREGTSEQYF. The CDR3 DNA is TGTGCCAGCAGCCTACGAGAGGGGACTAGCGAGCAGTACTTC. Full variable domain (missing parts from reference TRBV5-4 and TRBJ2-7): ETGVTQSPTHLIKTRGQQVTLRCSSQSGHNTVSWYQQALGQGPQFIFQYYREEENGRGNFPPRFSGLQFPNYSSELNVNALELDDSALYLCASSLREGTSEQYFGPGTRLTVT.

The rearrangement links TRBV5-1 to TRBJ2-3; D remains ambiguous. The V and J ends lost 2 bases and 2 bases respectively, with 6 bases between them. CDR1 is SGHRS, CDR2 YFSETQ, per germline. This CDR3 comprises 13 residues. CDR3 in DNA: TGCGCCAGCAGCTTCACTCCCACAGATACGCAGTATTTT. Residues: CASSFTPTDTQYF.